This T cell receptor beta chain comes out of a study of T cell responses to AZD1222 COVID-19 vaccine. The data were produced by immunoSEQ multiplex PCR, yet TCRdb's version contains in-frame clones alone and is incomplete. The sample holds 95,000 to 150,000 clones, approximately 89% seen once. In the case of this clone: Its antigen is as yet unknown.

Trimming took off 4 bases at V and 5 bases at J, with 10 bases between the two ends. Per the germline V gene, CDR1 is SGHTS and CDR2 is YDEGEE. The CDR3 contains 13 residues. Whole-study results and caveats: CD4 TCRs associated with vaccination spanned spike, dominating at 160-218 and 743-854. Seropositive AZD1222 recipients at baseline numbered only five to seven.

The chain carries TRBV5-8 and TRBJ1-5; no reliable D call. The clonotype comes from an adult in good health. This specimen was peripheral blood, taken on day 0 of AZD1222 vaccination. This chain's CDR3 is CASSSSLYQPQHF. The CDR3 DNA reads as TGTGCCAGCAGCAGCAGCCTTTATCAGCCCCAGCATTTT.